A selection of T cell receptor beta chains follows, all from one sample in a study of post-analysis software for immune sequencing data. TCRdb redid the calling of the PCR reads with MiXCR, one entry per CDR3 protein. The sample has 700,000 to 800,000 distinct CDR3 sequences, 30% seen once. Source material: blood. These receptors were collected from a girl under 18 with multiple sclerosis. Each CDR3 is given with its conserved first and last residue. The order of the fields is V gene, J gene, D gene, clone size, CDR3 protein, CDR3 DNA. A D gene is named only where the DNA matches it firmly. The size entry is marked missing in some rows and otherwise reads once, few, many or a size class.

TRBV29-1,TRBJ2-3,NA,NA,CSAGRLSSTDTQYF,TGCAGCGCGGGGAGGTTGTCTAGCACAGATACGCAGTATTTT
TRBV29-1,TRBJ2-7,NA,NA,CGVETAPYEQYF,TGCGGCGTTGAAACGGCCCCCTACGAGCAGTACTTC
TRBV5-1,TRBJ1-2,TRBD1,NA,CASSSGQGEGYTF,TGCGCCAGCAGCTCCGGACAGGGGGAGGGCTACACCTTC
TRBV10-3,TRBJ2-3,NA,few,CAISESIRTDTQYF,TGTGCCATCAGTGAGTCGATCAGGACAGATACGCAGTATTTT
TRBV27,TRBJ1-2,NA,few,CASSLSPGANYGYTF,TGTGCCAGCAGTTTATCTCCGGGAGCTAACTATGGCTACACCTTC
TRBV15,TRBJ2-7,NA,NA,CATSRDGEGGGEQYF,TGTGCCACCAGCAGAGATGGAGAAGGGGGAGGCGAGCAGTACTTC
TRBV5-6,TRBJ1-6,NA,NA,CASSLFDRNSPLHF,TGTGCCAGCAGCTTGTTCGACAGGAATTCACCCCTCCACTTT
TRBV20-1,TRBJ2-7,NA,few,CSASNKASGEQYF,TGCAGTGCTAGTAACAAGGCTTCGGGTGAGCAGTACTTC
TRBV6-5,TRBJ1-1,NA,NA,CASSYESGRNTEAFF,TGTGCCAGCAGTTACGAATCGGGGCGGAACACTGAAGCTTTCTTT
TRBV5-1,TRBJ2-1,TRBD2,few,CASSSLGSGSYNEQFF,TGCGCCAGCAGCTCGCTTGGTAGCGGGAGCTACAATGAGCAGTTCTTC
TRBV6-5,TRBJ2-3,TRBD2,many,CASSYLAGTDTQYF,TGTGCCAGCAGTTACCTAGCGGGCACAGATACGCAGTATTTT
TRBV7-2,TRBJ1-5,NA,NA,CASSLGDRYRPQHF,TGTGCCAGCAGCTTAGGGGATCGCTATCGGCCCCAGCATTTT
TRBV3-1,TRBJ2-5,TRBD2,NA,CASSPETGGDEQYF,TGTGCCAGCAGCCCCGAGACCGGGGGGGATGAGCAGTACTTC
TRBV7-2,TRBJ2-3,NA,NA,CASSQDSTSTDTQYF,TGTGCCAGCAGTCAGGACAGTACTAGCACAGATACGCAGTATTTT
TRBV29-1,TRBJ1-5,NA,NA,CSVDVGDNQPQHF,TGCAGCGTTGATGTGGGGGACAATCAGCCCCAGCATTTT
TRBV5-1,TRBJ1-2,NA,few,CASSFIGAGNGYTF,TGCGCCAGCAGCTTTATCGGGGCGGGAAATGGCTACACCTTC
TRBV29-1,TRBJ2-5,NA,many,CSVERRETQYF,TGCAGCGTTGAAAGAAGGGAGACCCAGTACTTC
TRBV29-1,TRBJ2-3,TRBD2,NA,CSVGASGGSTDTQYF,TGCAGCGTTGGGGCCAGCGGGGGGAGCACAGATACGCAGTATTTT
TRBV4-1,TRBJ2-3,TRBD2,NA,CASSQVGLAGGRDTQYF,TGCGCCAGCAGCCAAGTTGGACTAGCGGGGGGGCGAGATACGCAGTATTTT
TRBV6-5,TRBJ2-7,NA,few,CASSYKVWGEQYF,TGTGCCAGCAGTTATAAGGTTTGGGGGGAGCAGTACTTC
TRBV6-6,TRBJ2-7,NA,few,CASSPLWGASEQYF,TGTGCCAGCAGCCCCCTCTGGGGGGCAAGCGAGCAGTACTTC
TRBV21-1,TRBJ2-1,NA,NA,CASSRDRGGLAGEGCYNEQFF,TGTGCCAGCAGCCGGGACCGCGGGGGACTAGCGGGAGAGGGGTGTTACAATGAGCAGTTCTTC
TRBV11-3,TRBJ2-1,TRBD2,NA,CASGISGNSYNEQFF,TGTGCCAGCGGTATTAGCGGGAACTCCTACAATGAGCAGTTCTTC
TRBV18,TRBJ2-5,NA,few,CASSSPFGPQETQYF,TGTGCCAGCTCGTCCCCCTTCGGTCCCCAAGAGACCCAGTACTTC
TRBV29-1,TRBJ2-1,NA,NA,CSASTTSSYNEQFF,TGCAGCGCTTCGACGACGAGCTCCTACAATGAGCAGTTCTTC
TRBV28,TRBJ2-5,NA,few,CASSLIGVEETQYF,TGTGCCAGCAGTTTAATCGGGGTTGAGGAGACCCAGTACTTC
TRBV28,TRBJ2-2,NA,NA,CASRDRPGRSNTGELFF,TGTGCCAGCCGAGACCGCCCGGGAAGATCGAACACCGGGGAGCTGTTTTTT
TRBV5-1,TRBJ1-4,NA,few,CASSLDGTTNEKLFF,TGCGCCAGCAGCTTAGACGGTACAACTAATGAAAAACTGTTTTTT
TRBV5-5,TRBJ2-1,NA,few,CASSFQGSNEQFF,TGTGCCAGCAGCTTTCAGGGATCCAATGAGCAGTTCTTC
TRBV24-1,TRBJ2-1,NA,once,CATSMTWNEQFF,TGTGCCACCAGTATGACTTGGAATGAGCAGTTCTTC
TRBV5-1,TRBJ2-3,NA,NA,CASFPEDRHTDTQYF,TGCGCCAGCTTCCCGGAGGATCGGCACACAGATACGCAGTATTTT
TRBV28,TRBJ2-7,NA,NA,CASSFGEPWPYEQYF,TGTGCCAGCAGTTTCGGGGAGCCCTGGCCCTACGAGCAGTACTTC
TRBV12-3/TRBV12-4,TRBJ2-1,TRBD2,few,CASSPRGVSYNEQFF,TGTGCCAGCAGTCCCCGGGGGGTCTCCTACAATGAGCAGTTCTTC
TRBV12-3/TRBV12-4,TRBJ1-1,NA,NA,CASSFLDNAGAEAFF,TGTGCCAGCAGTTTTCTGGACAACGCGGGCGCTGAAGCTTTCTTT
TRBV6-6,TRBJ2-5,NA,NA,CASSPSLVGLIGETQYF,TGTGCCAGCAGTCCCAGTTTGGTAGGCCTCATAGGGGAGACCCAGTACTTC
TRBV27,TRBJ2-5,NA,few,CASSLSGDAGTQYF,TGTGCCAGCAGCCTATCCGGGGATGCGGGGACCCAGTACTTC
TRBV10-3,TRBJ1-6,NA,NA,CAISAQGVGSPLHF,TGTGCCATCAGCGCGCAGGGAGTGGGGTCACCCCTCCACTTT
TRBV10-3,TRBJ2-1,TRBD1,few,CAIRPLGTGTNEQFF,TGTGCCATCAGGCCGCTTGGGACAGGGACCAATGAGCAGTTCTTC
TRBV12-3/TRBV12-4,TRBJ1-1,NA,few,CASSLVGVNPEAFF,TGTGCCAGCAGTCTCGTCGGGGTCAACCCTGAAGCTTTCTTT
TRBV15,TRBJ1-2,NA,once,CATSRADRLPWGYTF,TGTGCCACCAGCAGGGCGGACCGACTGCCCTGGGGCTACACCTTC
TRBV12-3/TRBV12-4,TRBJ2-3,NA,NA,CASSRDTSTDTQYF,TGTGCCAGCAGTCGAGACACAAGCACAGATACGCAGTATTTT
TRBV7-2,TRBJ2-5,NA,NA,CASSLAGRGGPQETQYF,TGTGCCAGCAGCTTGGCCGGGCGGGGTGGACCCCAAGAGACCCAGTACTTC
TRBV7-2,TRBJ1-2,TRBD1,once,CASSLVAGQDNYGYTF,TGTGCCAGCAGCTTAGTAGCGGGACAGGACAACTATGGCTACACCTTC
TRBV25-1,TRBJ2-5,NA,NA,CASSFSPEHQETQYF,TGTGCCAGCAGTTTTTCACCGGAGCACCAAGAGACCCAGTACTTC
TRBV29-1,TRBJ1-1,NA,few,CSVGEGYEAFF,TGCAGCGTGGGGGAGGGGTATGAAGCTTTCTTT
TRBV20-1,TRBJ2-1,TRBD2,few,CSAQRLAGGPAGWNEQFF,TGCAGTGCCCAAAGACTAGCGGGGGGACCCGCGGGGTGGAATGAGCAGTTCTTC
TRBV10-3,TRBJ2-5,NA,NA,CAISGTGETQYF,TGTGCCATCAGTGGGACGGGGGAGACCCAGTACTTC
TRBV28,TRBJ1-5,NA,few,CATSLTQGLVNQPQHF,TGTGCCACATCCTTAACCCAGGGGCTCGTTAATCAGCCCCAGCATTTT
TRBV12-3/TRBV12-4,TRBJ1-1,NA,NA,CASTISSGFEAFF,TGTGCCAGCACCATATCGTCCGGTTTTGAGGCTTTCTTT
TRBV20-1,TRBJ2-5,NA,few,CSASPPGPRKQETQYF,TGCAGTGCTAGCCCGCCCGGGCCTAGGAAGCAAGAGACCCAGTACTTC
TRBV3-1,TRBJ1-5,TRBD1,few,CASSQFSGGEGPQHF,TGTGCCAGCAGCCAGTTTTCAGGGGGCGAGGGGCCCCAGCATTTT
TRBV20-1,TRBJ2-3,TRBD2,NA,CSAKLAGLSNTQYF,TGCAGTGCTAAACTAGCGGGGCTGTCCAATACGCAGTATTTT
TRBV28,TRBJ2-7,TRBD1,NA,CASSPDRVLSYEQYF,TGTGCCAGCAGCCCGGACAGGGTTCTTTCCTACGAGCAGTACTTC
TRBV12-3/TRBV12-4,TRBJ2-7,TRBD1,few,CASSFNLGGTGPYEQYF,TGTGCCAGCAGTTTTAATCTTGGGGGGACAGGGCCCTACGAGCAGTACTTC